The 24 T cell receptor beta chains in this list originate from one sample, sequenced in a study of T cell responses to AZD1222 COVID-19 vaccine. Method: immunoSEQ multiplex PCR; TCRdb's copy keeps in-frame clones and lacks some. The sample contains about 100,000 clones, approximately 87% of which appear only once. The sequences come from peripheral blood, collected on day 0 of MenACWY control vaccination. Every receptor here comes from an adult in good health.

J is TRBJ2-3 and V is TRBV30, with 8 bases fitting TRBD1. The germline gives CDR1 GTSNPN, CDR2 SVGIG (reference sequence). The CDR3 has 14 amino acids. V trimming: 1 base; J trimming: 3 bases; junction bases outside the gene matches: 3. The CDR3: CAWSGGQVTDTQYF. In nucleotides, the CDR3 is TGTGCCTGGAGTGGGGGACAGGTTACAGATACGCAGTATTTT.

In this sample, this clone turned up once. V is TRBV4-3 and J is TRBJ1-6, with D tentatively TRBD1 (6 bases). Trimming cost V 3 bases and J 14 bases, with 14 bases left between them. CDR1 LGHNA and CDR2 YSLEER come from the germline V gene. The CDR3 is 13 residues long. The CDR3 DNA sequence: TGCGCCAGCAGCCATAGAGGGGGTACGGCCCTCCACTTT. It yields the protein CASSHRGGTALHF.

This clone was detected only a few times. The genes are TRBV12-3 or TRBV12-4 and TRBJ1-1, with TRBD1 matching 7 bases. CDR3 length equals 13 residues. V was clipped by 4 bases and J by 4 bases; unmatched bases: 3. Here the CDR3 reads CASSSTGLTEAFF. The CDR3, as DNA: TGTGCCAGCAGTTCGACAGGGCTCACTGAAGCTTTCTTT.

This chain joins TRBV5-1 and TRBJ2-7; D is unresolved. Between the trimmed V and J ends, which lost 4 bases and 3 bases, there was a span of 11 bases. CDR3 size: 13 residues. The germline V gene has CDR1 SGHRS and CDR2 YFSETQ. The CDR3 nucleotides are TGCGCCAGCAGCGTGGCAGGAGACTACGAGCAGTACTTC. Protein sequence: CASSVAGDYEQYF.

The rearrangement uses TRBV7-8 and TRBJ2-2; no firm D call. The CDR3 loop spans 13 amino acids. The ends were cut back, 1 base at V and 8 bases at J, with 8 bases in the middle. From germline, CDR1 is SGHVS and CDR2 FQNEAQ. The CDR3 region has the DNA TGTGCCAGCAGCTTAGTAGAGTCGGGGGAGCTGTTTTTT. It encodes CASSLVESGELFF.

The gene calls are TRBV19 and TRBJ2-2, with a tentative D call TRBD2 (6 bases). Trimming removed 5 bases at V and 3 bases at J, with 16 bases between. Per germline, CDR1 LNHDA and CDR2 SQIVND (reference sequence). The CDR3 is 16 amino acids. CDR3 in DNA: TGTGCCAGTAGTGACGCGGGGTCCATATACACCGGGGAGCTGTTTTTT. Translated, it gives CASSDAGSIYTGELFF.

The CDR3 spells CASSPSGPGRSSYEQYF. CDR3 sequence (DNA): TGTGCCAGCAGTCCCTCCGGGCCGGGGCGGTCCTCCTACGAGCAGTACTTC. V is TRBV27 and J is TRBJ2-7; D is tentatively TRBD1 or TRBD2 (5 bases each). Trimming pared 5 bases from V and 0 bases from J, leaving 20 bases between. Germline V CDR1 and CDR2: MNHEY, SMNVEV (reference sequence). The CDR3 runs 17 residues.

The V gene is TRBV28, the J gene TRBJ2-5, with 7 positions matching TRBD2. The CDR3 extends over 14 amino acids. J was trimmed by 9 bases and V by 7 bases; bases with no gene match: 14. Germline V gene lookup returns CDR1 MDHEN and CDR2 SYDVKM. CDR3 coding DNA: TGTGCCAGCACCATAGGGGAGGGTCTTGGTTCCCAGTACTTC. Translated, it gives CASTIGEGLGSQYF.

The chain links TRBV10-3 to TRBJ1-2; D remains unclear. V lost 0 bases and J 2 bases, leaving 7 bases between the germline ends. The CDR3 has 14 amino acids. Germline V gives CDR1 ENHRY, CDR2 SYGVKD. CDR3 sequence reads: CAISESRANYGYTF. In nucleotides, the CDR3 is TGTGCCATCAGTGAGTCTCGGGCAAACTATGGCTACACCTTC.

The genes are TRBV7-3 and TRBJ2-5, with D perhaps matching TRBD2 (6 bases). With 5 bases removed from V and 1 base from J, the gap between germline ends came to 14 bases. The CDR3 consists of 15 residues. The V gene's germline CDR1 is SGHTA and CDR2 FQGTGA. DNA of the CDR3: TGTGCCAGCAGCGCGTCCGGGACTCCCCAAGAGACCCAGTACTTC. Amino acids: CASSASGTPQETQYF.

Worth noting for this clone: Other DNA sequences from this sample encode an identical CDR3 as well. The V gene is TRBV6-5, the J gene TRBJ1-5; the D gene is possibly TRBD1 (6 bases). Trimming took 5 bases from V and 4 from J, leaving 12 bases between them. This CDR3 comprises 14 residues. Germline V gene lookup returns CDR1 MNHEY and CDR2 SVGAGI. CDR3 amino acids: CASSLGQPNQPQHF. CDR3 nucleotides: TGTGCCAGCAGTCTCGGACAGCCTAATCAGCCCCAGCATTTT.

The rearrangement links TRBV5-4 to TRBJ2-7; D perhaps matches TRBD1 (6 bases). The CDR3 runs to 13 residues. Germline V gives CDR1 SGHNT, CDR2 YYREEE (reference sequence). V was cut by 3 bases and J by 3 bases, with 10 bases left in between. The chain's CDR3 is CASSSTGIYEQYF. CDR3 bases: TGTGCCAGCAGCTCCACAGGGATCTACGAGCAGTACTTC.

The rearrangement links TRBV30 to TRBJ2-4; D tentatively reads TRBD1 or TRBD2 (5 bases each). Deletions cut 1 base from V and 8 bases from J, with 12 bases between. CDR1 is GTSNPN and CDR2 is SVGIG in the germline V gene (reference sequence). The CDR3 length is 13 residues. Here the CDR3 DNA reads TGTGCCTGGAGTGGGGGGTTAGGGGACATTCAGTACTTC. As protein: CAWSGGLGDIQYF.

The gene calls are TRBV11-1 and TRBJ2-3; 7 bases line up with TRBD2. Germline loops: CDR1 SGHAT, CDR2 FQDESV (reference sequence). V lost 0 bases to trimming and J lost 4 bases; unmatched junction nucleotides: 10. The CDR3 runs 17 residues. CDR3 DNA: TGTGCCAGCAGCTTAGCGATGGGGGGGGATAGTTCAGATACGCAGTATTTT. It is translated as CASSLAMGGDSSDTQYF.

The CDR3: CASSLLQGSPDTQYF. The CDR3 nucleotides read TGCGCCAGCAGCCTCCTACAGGGTTCGCCAGATACGCAGTATTTT. V gene TRBV5-1 combines with J gene TRBJ2-3, with a possible D match to TRBD1 (6 bases). The V gene lost 4 bases and the J gene lost 4 bases, with 16 bases spanning the gap. Germline V CDR1 and CDR2: SGHRS, YFSETQ. The CDR3 has 15 amino acids.

The chain carries TRBV28 and TRBJ1-2; D remains unclear. Germline V CDR1 and CDR2: MDHEN, SYDVKM. V gave up 6 bases and J gave up 4 bases, with 12 bases separating them. This CDR3 contains 13 residues. The CDR3 DNA follows: TGTGCCAGCAGCCCCGCGGGTTTCTATGGCTACACCTTC. Its protein is CASSPAGFYGYTF.

This rearrangement joins TRBV9 to TRBJ1-1; no reliable D call. V was cut by 2 bases and J by 8 bases, with 13 bases left in between. The germline V gene has CDR1 SGDLS and CDR2 YYNGEE. The CDR3 has 13 residues. The CDR3 loop reads CASSVFEGQEAFF. CDR3 sequence (DNA): TGTGCCAGCAGCGTCTTTGAGGGTCAAGAAGCTTTCTTT.

The V and J genes are TRBV7-2 and TRBJ2-2, with TRBD2 matching 12 bases. The germline gives CDR1 SGHTA, CDR2 FQGNSA. The CDR3 totals 15 residues. Trimming took 4 bases from V and 8 from J; bases not matched to a gene: 5. CDR3 in amino acids: CASSWRTSGAGELFF. DNA of the CDR3: TGTGCCAGCAGCTGGCGGACTAGCGGGGCAGGGGAGCTGTTTTTT.

This rearrangement joins TRBV5-8 to TRBJ1-5; tentative D call: TRBD1 (6 bases). The V end was cut by 4 bases, the J end by 11 bases, with 22 bases between. Germline loops: CDR1 SGHTS, CDR2 YDEGEE. This CDR3 contains 15 residues. Here the CDR3 reads CASSPHTGKASAQHF. As DNA, the CDR3 is TGTGCCAGCAGCCCACACACAGGGAAGGCTTCTGCCCAGCATTTT.

The gene calls are TRBV24-1 and TRBJ2-1; TRBD1 might be the D (5 bases). The CDR3 is 13 residues long. Germline assignment: CDR1 KGHDR and CDR2 SFDVKD. Trimming pared 4 bases from V and 8 bases from J, leaving 11 bases between. The CDR3 protein is CATSDQTAHEQFF. The CDR3 nucleotides read TGTGCCACCAGTGACCAGACAGCCCATGAGCAGTTCTTC.

The chain uses TRBV5-4 and TRBJ1-1; a weak D match, TRBD1 (5 bases). Germline loops: CDR1 SGHNT, CDR2 YYREEE (reference sequence). Trimming took off 0 bases at V and 1 base at J, with 19 bases between the two ends. The CDR3 has 18 amino acids. CDR3 DNA sequence: TGTGCCAGCAGCTTGGGAGGAGGGACGGTTTTCGGGAACACTGAAGCTTTCTTT. Residues: CASSLGGGTVFGNTEAFF.

V is TRBV19 and J is TRBJ2-5; D not resolved. Trimming left V 3 bases short and J 10 bases short, with 9 bases between. The CDR3 has 11 residues. Per germline, CDR1 LNHDA and CDR2 SQIVND (reference sequence). Here the CDR3 DNA reads TGTGCCAGTAGTATGCAGGAGCGCCAGTACTTC. It is translated as CASSMQERQYF. The full variable domain, completed using reference TRBV19 and TRBJ2-5, is DGGITQSPKYLFRKEGQNVTLSCEQNLNHDAMYWYRQDPGQGLRLIYYSQIVNDFQKGDIAEGYSVSREKKESFPLTVTSAQKNPTAFYLCASSMQERQYFGPGTRLLVL.

J is TRBJ2-2 and V is TRBV7-9, with D possibly matching TRBD2 (6 bases). The CDR3 covers 15 residues. V gave up 2 bases and J gave up 3 bases, with 10 bases separating them. Looked up from germline, CDR1 is SEHNR and CDR2 is FQNEAQ (reference sequence). CDR3 in amino acids: CASSLRGLDTGELFF. CDR3 sequence (DNA): TGTGCCAGCAGCTTACGGGGGTTGGACACCGGGGAGCTGTTTTTT.

The count of this clone is one. The V call is TRBV5-1, the J call TRBJ1-1; a weak D match, TRBD1 (6 bases). V lost 1 base, J lost 2 bases, and 18 bases lay in between. The CDR3 spans 17 residues. Per the germline V gene, CDR1 is SGHRS and CDR2 is YFSETQ. The CDR3: CASSLTGSGGTNTEAFF. In DNA, the CDR3 is TGCGCCAGCAGCTTGACAGGGTCCGGTGGGACCAACACTGAAGCTTTCTTT.